This T cell receptor (beta chain) was sequenced in a study of T cell changes during pregnancy in multiple sclerosis. This CDR3 spans 19 amino acids. The protocol was immunoSEQ multiplex PCR, while the TCRdb copy is restricted to in-frame clones and leaves out a portion. In the table there are approximately 48,000 clones, 85% to 95% of which are singletons. The receptor comes from a female donor with multiple sclerosis, enrolled in a pregnancy study. The chain has TRBV21-1 and TRBJ1-3. TRBV21-1 is flagged as a pseudogene. Sequencing used CD4+ T cells from peripheral blood mononuclear cells, obtained in the second trimester of pregnancy. CDR3 in DNA: TGTGCCAGCAGCAAAAAGGGCCAGTCGGGGGGCGGGGGAGGAAACACCATATATTTT. The encoded protein is CASSKKGQSGGGGGNTIYF.